These T cell receptor beta chains were read from a single sample in a study of CD8+ T cells in alopecia areata. Generated by immunoSEQ multiplex PCR, the TCRdb table keeps only in-frame clones and is missing some. The sample has more than 110,000 clones; around four fifths are singletons. Sequenced here: CD8+ T cells sorted from blood, sampled at week 4, from a patient treated with tofacitinib. All receptors come from a human donor with alopecia areata. CDR3s include the opening cysteine and the closing phenylalanine or tryptophan. The order of the fields is clone size, J gene, D gene, V gene, CDR3 DNA, CDR3 protein. The D gene is left open where the match is weak. Not all rows give a size; the values are once, few, many and, for expanded clones, a class.

size: once; J: TRBJ2-7; D: .; V: TRBV5-1; DNA: TGCGCCAGCAGCACCACCGAGACAGCGGACCCCATTAGCTTC; CDR3: CASSTTETADPISF
size: .; J: TRBJ1-3; D: .; V: TRBV30; DNA: TGTGCCGAGCAGGGTGGGGGAAACACCATATATTTT; CDR3: CAEQGGGNTIYF
size: .; J: TRBJ2-7; D: TRBD2; V: TRBV7-9; DNA: TGTGCCAGCAGCCAAGAATTTAGCGGGGGGGCCTCCTACGAGCAGTACTTC; CDR3: CASSQEFSGGASYEQYF
size: .; J: TRBJ2-7; D: .; V: TRBV7-9; DNA: TGTGCCAGCAGCTTAGAGGGTAGCTTCTACGAGCAGTACTTC; CDR3: CASSLEGSFYEQYF
size: .; J: TRBJ2-3; D: .; V: TRBV29-1; DNA: TGCAGCGTTGAAGCCCCGCTCGGGAGCCGGGTGTTTTTCACAGATACGCAGTATTTT; CDR3: CSVEAPLGSRVFFTDTQYF
size: .; J: TRBJ1-1; D: .; V: TRBV14; DNA: TGTGCCAGCAGCCAGGTAGGGAACACTGAAGCTTTCTTT; CDR3: CASSQVGNTEAFF
size: .; J: TRBJ2-2; D: .; V: TRBV18; DNA: TGTGCCATCCTGGGTGCCGGGGAGCTGTTTTTT; CDR3: CAILGAGELFF
size: .; J: TRBJ1-1; D: .; V: TRBV23-1; DNA: TGCGCCAGAACCGGGACCCGGCCGAGGAACACTGAAGCTTTCTTT; CDR3: CARTGTRPRNTEAFF
size: .; J: TRBJ2-7; D: .; V: TRBV6-5; DNA: TGTGCCAGCAGTTACTCGGGGCACGAGCAGTACTTC; CDR3: CASSYSGHEQYF
size: .; J: TRBJ2-3; D: .; V: TRBV27; DNA: TGTGCCAGCAGTCTGACCAAGAACACAGATACGCAGTATTTT; CDR3: CASSLTKNTDTQYF
size: .; J: TRBJ2-6; D: .; V: TRBV27; DNA: TGTGCCAGCAGTACCCTAACCGGGGCCAACGTCCTGACTTTC; CDR3: CASSTLTGANVLTF
size: once; J: TRBJ2-5; D: .; V: TRBV28; DNA: TGTGCCAGCAGTTTAACCGGGGTCTTGGAGACCCAGTACTTC; CDR3: CASSLTGVLETQYF
size: .; J: TRBJ2-7; D: TRBD1; V: TRBV29-1; DNA: TGCAGCGTGGGGACAGCTTCAACCTACGAGCAGTACTTC; CDR3: CSVGTASTYEQYF
size: .; J: TRBJ2-2; D: TRBD1; V: TRBV29-1; DNA: TGCAGCGTTGCGCACAGGGGGGCCGGGGAGCTGTTTTTT; CDR3: CSVAHRGAGELFF
size: .; J: TRBJ2-4; D: .; V: TRBV7-9; DNA: TGTGCCAGCAGCGGGATAGGTGCCAAAAACATTCAGTACTTC; CDR3: CASSGIGAKNIQYF
size: few; J: TRBJ2-5; D: .; V: TRBV27; DNA: TGTGCCAGCAGTTTATGGGTACCGGGGGAGGGGGCGAACGAAGAGACCCAGTACTTC; CDR3: CASSLWVPGEGANEETQYF
size: .; J: TRBJ1-2; D: TRBD1; V: TRBV7-9; DNA: TGTGCCAGCAGCCCACCGGGACAGGCCTATGGCTACACCTTC; CDR3: CASSPPGQAYGYTF
size: .; J: TRBJ1-1; D: .; V: TRBV7-9; DNA: TGTGCCAGCAGCCCACCCAAGTCAGGGGCGACTGAAGCTTTCTTT; CDR3: CASSPPKSGATEAFF
size: .; J: TRBJ2-3; D: .; V: TRBV5-1; DNA: TGCGCCAGCAGCTCGACTGACTACACAGATACGCAGTATTTT; CDR3: CASSSTDYTDTQYF
size: .; J: TRBJ2-7; D: .; V: TRBV7-9; DNA: TGTGCCAGCACGGGTGCAGGGGACGAGCAGTACTTC; CDR3: CASTGAGDEQYF
size: .; J: TRBJ2-1; D: .; V: TRBV7-8; DNA: TGTGCCAGCGCCTTAGAGGATGAGCAGTTCTTC; CDR3: CASALEDEQFF
size: .; J: TRBJ2-1; D: .; V: TRBV19; DNA: TGTGCCAGTAGTATGGGGCGGGCCCCGTTCAATGAGCAGTTCTTC; CDR3: CASSMGRAPFNEQFF
size: .; J: TRBJ2-7; D: TRBD1; V: TRBV4-1; DNA: TGCGCCAGCAGCCAAGGGACAGGCTACGAGCAGTACTTC; CDR3: CASSQGTGYEQYF
size: once; J: TRBJ2-1; D: TRBD2; V: TRBV7-8; DNA: TGTGCCAGCACCCCGCAGGCGGGGGGGAAGCAGTTCTTC; CDR3: CASTPQAGGKQFF
size: .; J: TRBJ2-7; D: .; V: TRBV2; DNA: TGTGCCAGCAGTGCGGACAGCAGCTCGGTCTACGAGCAGTACTTC; CDR3: CASSADSSSVYEQYF
size: .; J: TRBJ2-7; D: .; V: TRBV20-1; DNA: TGCAGTGCTAGAGGCCAATACGAGCAGTACTTC; CDR3: CSARGQYEQYF
size: .; J: TRBJ1-1; D: .; V: TRBV2; DNA: TGTGCCAGCCTAGATGTCACTGAAGCTTTCTTT; CDR3: CASLDVTEAFF
size: .; J: TRBJ2-7; D: .; V: TRBV11-3; DNA: TGTGCCAGCAGCCAGGACAACTACGAGCAGTACTTC; CDR3: CASSQDNYEQYF
size: .; J: TRBJ2-7; D: .; V: TRBV7-8; DNA: TGTGCCAGCAGCCTAATCACAGGGCCCTACGAGCAGTACTTC; CDR3: CASSLITGPYEQYF
size: once; J: TRBJ2-2; D: .; V: TRBV29-1; DNA: TGCAGCGGGACAGCGTACACCGGGGAGCTGTTTTTT; CDR3: CSGTAYTGELFF
size: .; J: TRBJ2-5; D: TRBD2; V: TRBV13; DNA: TGTGCCAGCAGTCGCACTAGCGAGGAGACCCAGTACTTC; CDR3: CASSRTSEETQYF
size: .; J: TRBJ2-7; D: TRBD1; V: TRBV11-2; DNA: TGTGCCAGCAGCTCCGGACAGGGGACCGAGACTAGCAGTTTTTGGCAGTACTTC; CDR3: CASSSGQGTETSSFWQYF
size: .; J: TRBJ2-1; D: .; V: TRBV27; DNA: TGTGCCAGCAGTTTACCGACGATATCCTACAATGAGCAGTTCTTC; CDR3: CASSLPTISYNEQFF
size: .; J: TRBJ2-1; D: TRBD2; V: TRBV19; DNA: TGTGCCAGTAGTTTTGCTAGCGGGGGGGCCCTGCCCTCCAATGAGCAGTTCTTC; CDR3: CASSFASGGALPSNEQFF
size: .; J: TRBJ2-7; D: .; V: TRBV4-1; DNA: TGCGCCAGCAGCCAAGACGGGCAAGGCGGAGCCTACGAGCAGTACTTC; CDR3: CASSQDGQGGAYEQYF
size: .; J: TRBJ2-5; D: TRBD1; V: TRBV29-1; DNA: TGCAGCGTTGAAGGACAGGGGGACCGAATGGCCCAGTACTTC; CDR3: CSVEGQGDRMAQYF
size: .; J: TRBJ1-1; D: TRBD1; V: TRBV27; DNA: TGTGCCAGCAGTACATATCGACAGGGATGGACTGAAGCTTTCTTT; CDR3: CASSTYRQGWTEAFF
size: .; J: TRBJ2-7; D: TRBD2; V: TRBV2; DNA: TGTGCCAGCTCGATCAGCAGCGGGGGGTTTACCTACGAGCAGTACTTC; CDR3: CASSISSGGFTYEQYF
size: .; J: TRBJ2-7; D: .; V: TRBV15; DNA: TGTGCCACCAGCAGATTTGGAGACGCCGTCGAGCAGTACTTC; CDR3: CATSRFGDAVEQYF
size: .; J: TRBJ1-6; D: .; V: TRBV6-1; DNA: TGTGCCAGCAGTGAGGTGAGGGGAGGATCACCCCTCCACTTT; CDR3: CASSEVRGGSPLHF
size: .; J: TRBJ2-1; D: TRBD2; V: TRBV14; DNA: TGTGCCAGCAGCCATCGGGGACTAGTGGCTGAGCAGTTCTTC; CDR3: CASSHRGLVAEQFF
size: .; J: TRBJ1-2; D: .; V: TRBV9; DNA: TGTGCCAGCAGCCAGCAGGGGTATGGCTACACCTTC; CDR3: CASSQQGYGYTF
size: .; J: TRBJ1-2; D: TRBD1; V: TRBV6-5; DNA: TGTGCCAGCAGTTTCGGACAGGGTGGCTATGGCTACACCTTC; CDR3: CASSFGQGGYGYTF
size: .; J: TRBJ1-5; D: TRBD1; V: TRBV27; DNA: TGTGCCAGCAGGCCGAACAGGGGAAGTCAGCCCCAGCATTTT; CDR3: CASRPNRGSQPQHF
size: few; J: TRBJ1-1; D: .; V: TRBV6-1; DNA: TGTGCCAGCAGTATCTGGACCGGGGACACTGAAGCTTTCTTT; CDR3: CASSIWTGDTEAFF
size: .; J: TRBJ2-1; D: TRBD2; V: TRBV29-1; DNA: TGCAGCGTTGGTTGGTTAGCGGGGGGGCCGGATGAGCAGTTCTTC; CDR3: CSVGWLAGGPDEQFF
size: .; J: TRBJ2-7; D: TRBD1; V: TRBV27; DNA: TGTGCCAGCAGTACAGGGGTCGAGCAGTACTTC; CDR3: CASSTGVEQYF
size: .; J: TRBJ1-2; D: TRBD1; V: TRBV4-1; DNA: TGCGCCAGCAGCCCACAGGGGAAGGACTATGGCTACACCTTC; CDR3: CASSPQGKDYGYTF
size: .; J: TRBJ2-7; D: TRBD2; V: TRBV4-1; DNA: TGCGCCAGCAGCAGGGGGGGGACTAGTTCGTACGAGCAGTACTTC; CDR3: CASSRGGTSSYEQYF
size: .; J: TRBJ2-7; D: .; V: TRBV13; DNA: TGTGCCAGCAGTCATACCTACGAGCAGTACTTC; CDR3: CASSHTYEQYF
size: once; J: TRBJ2-7; D: .; V: TRBV19; DNA: TGTGCCAGTAGTATAGCCGCCTGGGCCTACGAGCAGTACTTC; CDR3: CASSIAAWAYEQYF
size: .; J: TRBJ2-1; D: TRBD2; V: TRBV7-8; DNA: TGTGCCAGCAGCCCCGGACTAGCGGGGTACAATGAGCAGTTCTTC; CDR3: CASSPGLAGYNEQFF
size: .; J: TRBJ2-7; D: .; V: TRBV29-1; DNA: TGCAGCGTTGAAGATCAACAGGGCTACGAGCAGTACTTC; CDR3: CSVEDQQGYEQYF
size: once; J: TRBJ2-7; D: .; V: TRBV19; DNA: TGTGCCAGTAGTATGAACAGGGGACTCGAGCAGTACTTC; CDR3: CASSMNRGLEQYF
size: few; J: TRBJ2-7; D: .; V: TRBV30; DNA: TGTGCCTGGAGTGTGGGCAGTTCCTACGAGCAGTACTTC; CDR3: CAWSVGSSYEQYF
size: few; J: TRBJ2-7; D: TRBD1; V: TRBV23-1; DNA: TGCGCCAGCAGTCCAGGGACAGGGGTAAAGTACGAGCAGTACTTC; CDR3: CASSPGTGVKYEQYF
size: once; J: TRBJ2-7; D: .; V: TRBV4-1; DNA: TGCGCCAGCAGCCAAGTGGAGGGAACCCCCTACGAGCAGTACTTC; CDR3: CASSQVEGTPYEQYF
size: .; J: TRBJ2-7; D: TRBD1; V: TRBV4-1; DNA: TGCGCCAGCAGCCAACCCACGCAGGGGGCGCGAGAGCAGTACTTC; CDR3: CASSQPTQGAREQYF